This section outlines one TCR beta chain sequence together with its context. Its antigen is not known. The sample belongs to a study of blood T cells in healthy people across ages. General study findings and limits: Donor CMV infection status was unknown, possibly confounding age-related changes in expanded clonotypes. Naive CD4+ cells and diversity were both higher in long-lived donors than in aged donors. Investigators treated diversity estimates from one million T cells as underestimates.

Donation came from healthy Caucasian individuals in Russia who were aged 6 to 90. V was shortened by 3 bases and J by 9 bases, with 9 bases between the two germline ends. This CDR3 contains 12 residues. Primed by a sample-barcoded 5' primer and a J-beta primer mix, a second PCR proceeded for about 7 to 11 cycles. TCRdb recomputed calls from the 5' RACE reads with MiXCR, one row per CDR3 protein. The sample consists of roughly 680,000 distinct CDR3 sequences, over 40% of them appearing once. This clonotype was sampled from a woman older than 75 in good health. The sequenced sample was blood. This chain uses TRBV12-3 or TRBV12-4 with TRBJ2-1; unclear D gene. CDR3 DNA: TGTGCCAGCAGTTTCTTTACGGCTGAGCAGTTCTTC. Its protein product is CASSFFTAEQFF.